This TCR beta chain was recorded in a study of T cell changes during pregnancy in multiple sclerosis. This clone was observed once. This table comes from immunoSEQ multiplex PCR, and its TCRdb copy is limited to in-frame clones, with some not included. The sample lists tens of thousands of clones; 88% were seen once. Trimming took off 4 bases at V and 0 bases at J, with 16 bases between the two ends. This CDR3 comprises 16 residues. CDR1 and CDR2 from the germline V gene are SGHNT and YYREEE (reference sequence). The J gene is TRBJ1-1, the V gene TRBV5-4, with no clear D. The clonotype comes from a female donor with multiple sclerosis, enrolled in a pregnancy study. The sample in question was CD4+ T cells from peripheral blood mononuclear cells, obtained in the second trimester of pregnancy. The CDR3 DNA is TGTGCCAGCAGCGCAGCCCCAAACGGAGTGAACACTGAAGCTTTCTTT. Residues: CASSAAPNGVNTEAFF. The entire variable domain, with the rest obtained from reference TRBV5-4 and TRBJ1-1, is as follows: ETGVTQSPTHLIKTRGQQVTLRCSSQSGHNTVSWYQQALGQGPQFIFQYYREEENGRGNFPPRFSGLQFPNYSSELNVNALELDDSALYLCASSAAPNGVNTEAFFGQGTRLTVV.